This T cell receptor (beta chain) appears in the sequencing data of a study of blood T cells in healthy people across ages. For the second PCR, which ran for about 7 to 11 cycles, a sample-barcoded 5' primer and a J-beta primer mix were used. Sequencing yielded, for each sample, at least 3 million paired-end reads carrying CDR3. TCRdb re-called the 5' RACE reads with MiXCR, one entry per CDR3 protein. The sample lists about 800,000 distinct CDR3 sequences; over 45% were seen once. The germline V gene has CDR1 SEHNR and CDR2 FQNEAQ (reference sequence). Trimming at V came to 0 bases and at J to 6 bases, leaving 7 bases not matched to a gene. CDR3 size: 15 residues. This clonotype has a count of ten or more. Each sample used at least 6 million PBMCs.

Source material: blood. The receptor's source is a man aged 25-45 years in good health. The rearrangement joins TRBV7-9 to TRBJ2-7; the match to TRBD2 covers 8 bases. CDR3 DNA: TGTGCCAGCAGCTTAGCAGGGCTAGCGGGTTTCGAGCAGTACTTC. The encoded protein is CASSLAGLAGFEQYF. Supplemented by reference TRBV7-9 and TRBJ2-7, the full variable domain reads DTGVSQNPRHKITKRGQNVTFRCDPISEHNRLYWYRQTLGQGPEFLTYFQNEAQLEKSRLLSDRFSAERPKGSFSTLEIQRTEQGDSAMYLCASSLAGLAGFEQYFGPGTRLTVT.